This is a list of T cell receptor beta chains from one sample in a study of T cells in Graves' hyperthyroidism and ophthalmopathy. TCRdb fed the multiplex PCR reads into MiXCR, producing one record per CDR3 protein. Of about 420,000 distinct CDR3 sequences detected, 15% to 18% appear once; the ten largest clones hold roughly 8%. Material for sequencing was blood. The receptors were sampled from a woman aged 18-30 years with Graves' hyperthyroidism. The CDR3 runs from the conserved cysteine through the conserved F or W. Fields, in order: J gene, clone size, D gene, CDR3 length, V gene, CDR3 protein, CDR3 DNA. The D gene is left open where the match is weak. Size tells how often a clone was seen (once, few, many) or the class of an expanded clone, and some rows leave it out.

>TRBJ2-7|many|-|15|TRBV5-6
CASSLEGLKLHEQYF
TGTGCCAGCAGCTTGGAGGGCCTAAAACTCCACGAGCAGTACTTC
>TRBJ2-1|many|-|12|TRBV12-3/TRBV12-4
CASSPVGDEQFF
TGTGCCAGCAGCCCTGTGGGGGATGAGCAGTTCTTC
>TRBJ1-6|few|-|14|TRBV7-6
CASSSQTENSPLHF
TGTGCCAGCAGCTCCCAGACCGAGAATTCACCCCTCCACTTT
>TRBJ1-5|many|-|13|TRBV30
CAWSPPGYQPQHF
TGTGCCTGGAGTCCCCCTGGTTATCAGCCCCAGCATTTT
>TRBJ2-5|many|-|16|TRBV6-6
CASSYNADTGQETQYF
TGTGCCAGCAGTTACAACGCGGACACAGGGCAAGAGACCCAGTACTTC
>TRBJ2-1|many|-|15|TRBV11-2
CASSFWASEYNEQFF
TGTGCCAGCAGCTTCTGGGCTAGCGAATACAATGAGCAGTTCTTC
>TRBJ1-1|-|-|15|TRBV3-1
CASSPRAGAGTEAFF
TGTGCCAGCAGCCCCAGGGCGGGAGCGGGAACTGAAGCTTTCTTT
>TRBJ2-7|-|TRBD1|15|TRBV6-5
CASSYDGTAFYEQYF
TGTGCCAGCAGTTACGACGGGACAGCATTCTACGAGCAGTACTTC
>TRBJ2-3|many|-|13|TRBV15
CATRRDLTDTQYF
TGTGCCACTCGCCGGGATCTCACAGATACGCAGTATTTT
>TRBJ1-5|many|-|14|TRBV6-1
CASRQGMGNQPQHF
TGTGCCAGCAGACAGGGAATGGGCAATCAGCCCCAGCATTTT
>TRBJ2-7|many|-|13|TRBV6-2/TRBV6-3
CASTLRGSYEQYF
TGTGCCAGCACCCTCCGGGGTTCCTACGAGCAGTACTTC
>TRBJ1-4|many|-|14|TRBV7-8
CASSVGSSNEKLFF
TGTGCCAGCAGCGTAGGATCGAGTAATGAAAAACTGTTTTTT
>TRBJ2-7|many|-|18|TRBV5-1
CASSLAGTRDGRFYEQYF
TGCGCCAGCAGCTTGGCCGGAACAAGAGACGGGAGATTCTACGAGCAGTACTTC
>TRBJ1-3|few|TRBD1|18|TRBV4-1
CASSQVPTGWDSGNTIYF
TGCGCCAGCAGCCAAGTTCCGACAGGGTGGGACTCTGGAAACACCATATATTTT
>TRBJ1-2|many|TRBD1|12|TRBV29-1
CSVATGLEGYTF
TGCAGCGTAGCGACAGGGCTGGAAGGCTACACCTTC
>TRBJ1-6|many|TRBD1|13|TRBV28
CASSGQGRSPLHF
TGTGCCAGCTCGGGACAGGGCCGTTCACCCCTCCACTTT
>TRBJ1-2|-|-|14|TRBV12-3/TRBV12-4
CASGGDGPHYGYTF
TGTGCCAGCGGGGGGGACGGTCCTCACTATGGCTACACCTTC
>TRBJ2-1|many|-|15|TRBV3-1
CASSPRTYSYNEQFF
TGTGCCAGCAGCCCCCGGACTTACTCCTACAATGAGCAGTTCTTC
>TRBJ1-5|many|-|17|TRBV2
CASRDAPWTVSNQPQHF
TGTGCCAGCAGGGACGCTCCCTGGACAGTTAGCAATCAGCCCCAGCATTTT
>TRBJ2-3|-|TRBD2|13|TRBV19
CASSIRGEGKQYF
TGTGCCAGTAGTATTAGAGGGGAGGGTAAGCAGTATTTT
>TRBJ2-1|many|TRBD2|16|TRBV7-8
CASSSRTSGSYNEQSF
TGTGCCAGCAGCTCTAGGACTAGCGGGTCTTACAATGAGCAGTCCTTC
>TRBJ2-1|-|TRBD2|20|TRBV15
CATSRDPGTSGGPTRNEQFF
TGTGCCACCAGCAGGGACCCCGGGACTAGCGGGGGCCCCACCAGGAATGAGCAGTTCTTC
>TRBJ2-7|many|-|17|TRBV29-1
CSVEGIGGDGTPYEQYF
TGCAGCGTTGAAGGTATTGGGGGGGACGGGACACCCTACGAGCAGTACTTC
>TRBJ2-7|many|TRBD2|15|TRBV7-2
CASSLGLAGRTEQYF
TGTGCCAGCAGCTTGGGACTAGCGGGACGCACCGAGCAGTACTTC
>TRBJ1-1|many|-|12|TRBV5-1
CASSSPIGAAFF
TGCGCCAGCAGCTCGCCCATTGGAGCAGCTTTCTTT
>TRBJ2-3|many|TRBD1|14|TRBV11-1
CASSRDRITDTQYF
TGTGCCAGCAGCCGGGACAGGATCACAGATACGCAGTATTTT
>TRBJ2-2|many|TRBD2|16|TRBV12-3/TRBV12-4
CASSLVSTSDTGELFF
TGTGCCAGCAGTTTAGTTAGTACTAGCGATACCGGGGAGCTGTTTTTT
>TRBJ2-6|many|-|16|TRBV7-9
CASSSAQGYGANVLTF
TGTGCCAGCAGCTCCGCTCAGGGTTACGGGGCCAACGTCCTGACTTTC
>TRBJ1-1|few|-|13|TRBV14
CASSAAGAFRAFF
TGTGCCAGCAGCGCCGCAGGGGCCTTTCGGGCTTTCTTT
>TRBJ2-1|few|-|16|TRBV11-3
CASSIAPGLSYNEQFF
TGTGCCAGTAGTATAGCCCCGGGGCTCTCCTACAATGAGCAGTTCTTC
>TRBJ1-2|many|TRBD1|15|TRBV7-2
CASSLRTGQGHGYTF
TGTGCCAGCAGCTTAAGGACGGGACAGGGTCATGGCTACACCTTC
>TRBJ2-7|many|-|11|TRBV10-1
CASSQGNEQYF
TGCGCCAGCAGCCAGGGGAACGAGCAGTACTTC
>TRBJ1-4|-|-|15|TRBV12-3/TRBV12-4
CASSPDRNFNEKLFF
TGTGCCAGCAGCCCCGACAGAAACTTTAATGAAAAACTGTTTTTT
>TRBJ2-1|many|TRBD2|17|TRBV6-5
CASSYSGLAGFYNEQFF
TGTGCCAGCAGTTACTCGGGACTAGCGGGATTTTACAATGAGCAGTTCTTC
>TRBJ2-5|many|TRBD2|18|TRBV7-8
CASSRGASGRITSKTQYF
TGTGCCAGCAGCCGAGGGGCTAGCGGGAGGATCACCTCCAAGACCCAGTACTTC
>TRBJ1-1|many|TRBD1|13|TRBV6-1
CAGRDRGRTEAFF
TGTGCCGGGAGGGACAGGGGGCGAACTGAAGCTTTCTTT
>TRBJ2-2|many|-|13|TRBV9
CASSVPNTGELFF
TGTGCCAGCAGCGTACCGAACACCGGGGAGCTGTTTTTT
>TRBJ1-1|many|TRBD1|14|TRBV12-3/TRBV12-4
CASSVQGAQTEAFF
TGTGCCAGCAGCGTACAGGGGGCGCAAACTGAAGCTTTCTTT
>TRBJ1-5|many|-|13|TRBV27
CASSLDANQPQHF
TGTGCCAGCAGCCTCGATGCGAATCAGCCCCAGCATTTT
>TRBJ2-7|-|TRBD1|15|TRBV5-1
CASSFGTGEADEQYF
TGCGCCAGCAGCTTTGGGACAGGGGAGGCCGACGAGCAGTACTTC
>TRBJ2-1|-|TRBD1|14|TRBV19
CASSTRDRAYEQFF
TGTGCCAGTAGTACCCGGGACAGGGCCTACGAGCAGTTCTTC
>TRBJ2-5|many|TRBD1|15|TRBV3-1
CASSRTGVGRETQYF
TGTGCCAGCAGCAGGACAGGGGTAGGGAGGGAGACCCAGTACTTC
>TRBJ1-2|-|-|12|TRBV20-1
CSARGGVRGYTF
TGCAGTGCTAGAGGAGGGGTGAGGGGCTACACCTTC
>TRBJ2-7|many|-|11|TRBV2
CASSPLQEQYF
TGTGCCAGCAGTCCCCTCCAGGAGCAGTACTTC
>TRBJ1-2|-|-|16|TRBV27
CARSHTSGTSNYGYTF
TGTGCCAGGAGCCACACCAGCGGGACTTCTAACTATGGCTACACCTTC
>TRBJ2-6|many|TRBD1|16|TRBV24-1
CATSDPQGVGANVLTF
TGTGCCACCAGTGATCCACAGGGGGTAGGGGCCAACGTCCTGACTTTC
>TRBJ2-7|many|-|15|TRBV6-1
CASSPEWDRPYEQYF
TGTGCCAGCAGCCCAGAATGGGACCGACCATACGAGCAGTACTTC
>TRBJ2-3|many|-|20|TRBV4-2
CASSQEVMGPPGRGTDTQYF
TGTGCCAGCAGCCAAGAGGTGATGGGGCCACCCGGAAGGGGCACAGATACGCAGTATTTT
>TRBJ2-7|many|TRBD2|16|TRBV20-1
CSARDQSGSSSYEQYF
TGCAGTGCTAGAGACCAGAGCGGGAGTAGCTCCTACGAGCAGTACTTC
>TRBJ2-5|-|TRBD1|15|TRBV6-1
CASSQRTGAQETQYF
TGTGCCAGCAGTCAGAGGACAGGGGCCCAAGAGACCCAGTACTTC
>TRBJ1-2|many|-|15|TRBV11-2
CASSSRAGSGVGYTF
TGTGCCAGCAGCTCACGGGCAGGATCTGGGGTTGGCTACACCTTC
>TRBJ2-3|many|-|15|TRBV7-2
CASSFEQTGTDTQYF
TGTGCCAGCAGCTTCGAGCAGACTGGCACAGATACGCAGTATTTT
>TRBJ2-5|many|TRBD2|15|TRBV12-3/TRBV12-4
CASRPTAGLQETQYF
TGTGCCAGCCGACCGACAGCGGGGTTACAAGAGACCCAGTACTTC
>TRBJ2-5|many|-|15|TRBV27
CASSSKPGRQETQYF
TGTGCCAGCAGTTCAAAACCGGGACGTCAAGAGACCCAGTACTTC
>TRBJ2-3|many|TRBD2|16|TRBV20-1
CSARDLAGPGADTQYF
TGCAGTGCTAGAGACCTAGCGGGCCCCGGCGCAGATACGCAGTATTTT
>TRBJ2-7|many|TRBD1|17|TRBV18
CASSPVLRDRGRGEQYF
TGTGCCAGCTCACCCGTACTCCGGGACAGGGGAAGGGGCGAGCAGTACTTC
>TRBJ2-3|-|TRBD2|16|TRBV20-1
CSARGGSGGGADTQYF
TGCAGTGCTCGCGGGGGGAGCGGGGGGGGGGCAGATACGCAGTATTTT